This TCR beta chain was documented in a study of graft-versus-host responses after intestinal transplantation. Study-wide context: Following induction with anti-thymocyte globulin, all recipients were given tacrolimus and steroids for about 3 years.

The V gene end was trimmed by 2 bases and the J gene end by 4 bases; junction bases not matched to a gene: 12. Per germline, CDR1 SGHRS and CDR2 YFSETQ. The CDR3 has 17 residues. TCRdb's copy holds only in-frame clones and misses some; the assay was immunoSEQ multiplex PCR. The table includes around 100,000 clones, over 75% detected once. This clone was seen a single time. Its matching antigen is unknown. This chain joins TRBV5-1 and TRBJ2-5; TRBD2 matches at 9 bases. The sample in question was unstimulated CD4+ T cells sorted from spleen or lymph node cells, obtained before transplant. The TCR was taken from a human donor who was the organ donor for an intestinal transplant. DNA for the CDR3: TGCGCCAGCAGCTTCCAAGCGGGGGGCGCATCGGGAGAGACCCAGTACTTC. Amino acid sequence: CASSFQAGGASGETQYF.